This TCR beta chain was sequenced during a study of blood T cell repertoires in COVID-19. In the study overall: The United States, Italy and Spain provided the acute and convalescent COVID-19 samples. Sample material is recorded as cDNA or gDNA derived from T cells, B-cell-depleted T cells, or PBMCs.

As originally analysed: It was from reference gene primer amplification that nucleated cell counts were estimated. Using immunoSEQ multiplex PCR, the repertoire was profiled, and TCRdb retains in-frame clones only, with some absent. Clone size and the V and J calls come from that table; the DNA yielded D and trimming. This sample has some 71,000 clones, with roughly 90% found just once. The sample taken for sequencing was peripheral blood. The TCR sequence derives from a man aged 25 to 40 with acute or convalescent COVID-19.

This CDR3 is CASSSEGQGFGEKLFF. The CDR3 DNA follows: TGTGCCAGCAGCTCCGAGGGTCAAGGGTTTGGGGAAAAACTGTTTTTT. The chain is built from TRBV11-3 and TRBJ1-4; D ambiguous. Trimming stripped 4 bases from V and 8 bases from J, with 20 bases between. Germline V CDR1 and CDR2: SGHNT, YENEEA. The CDR3 loop spans 16 amino acids.